The rows below give T cell receptor beta chains drawn from one sample of a study of PD-1 blockade in classical Hodgkin lymphoma. TCRdb's copy holds only in-frame clones and misses some; the assay was immunoSEQ multiplex PCR. Of approximately 41,000 clones listed, approximately 90% were seen once; the top ten hold around 5%. Sequenced here: peripheral blood mononuclear cells (PBMCs), sampled before the second cycle of nivolumab. These receptors were obtained from a human donor with classical Hodgkin lymphoma. Both conserved end residues are part of each CDR3. The order of the fields is clone size, J gene, V gene, D gene, CDR3 protein, CDR3 DNA. D genes are given only for firm matches. Only part of the rows carry a size: once, few, many, or a class if the clone is expanded.

clone_size: few
j_call: TRBJ1-4
v_call: TRBV15
d_call: -
cdr3_aa: CATSRDRHSTNEKLFF
cdr3_nt: TGTGCCACCAGCAGAGATCGCCATTCAACTAATGAAAAACTGTTTTTT

clone_size: once
j_call: TRBJ2-1
v_call: TRBV28
d_call: -
cdr3_aa: CASSPRWLNEQFF
cdr3_nt: TGTGCCAGCAGCCCCAGATGGCTCAATGAGCAGTTCTTC

clone_size: -
j_call: TRBJ1-4
v_call: TRBV5-1
d_call: -
cdr3_aa: CASSEELSGSGEKLFF
cdr3_nt: TGCGCCAGCAGCGAGGAATTGTCAGGGTCGGGTGAAAAACTGTTTTTT

clone_size: -
j_call: TRBJ2-1
v_call: TRBV28
d_call: TRBD2
cdr3_aa: CASNLAGGPDEQFF
cdr3_nt: TGTGCCAGCAACCTAGCGGGGGGGCCCGATGAGCAGTTCTTC

clone_size: -
j_call: TRBJ1-1
v_call: TRBV5-1
d_call: -
cdr3_aa: CASSAVTTGNTEAFF
cdr3_nt: TGCGCCAGCAGCGCCGTTACGACGGGAAACACTGAAGCTTTCTTT

clone_size: -
j_call: TRBJ2-1
v_call: TRBV9
d_call: -
cdr3_aa: CASSRTDNEQFF
cdr3_nt: TGTGCCAGCAGTCGGACTGACAATGAGCAGTTCTTC

clone_size: -
j_call: TRBJ2-1
v_call: TRBV7-2
d_call: TRBD2
cdr3_aa: CASSPDQTSGRTNEQFF
cdr3_nt: TGTGCCAGCAGCCCGGACCAAACTAGCGGGAGGACCAATGAGCAGTTCTTC

clone_size: -
j_call: TRBJ2-1
v_call: TRBV13
d_call: -
cdr3_aa: CASSIKRASSYNEQFF
cdr3_nt: TGTGCCAGCAGTATCAAGCGGGCCAGCTCCTACAATGAGCAGTTCTTC

clone_size: -
j_call: TRBJ2-2
v_call: TRBV28
d_call: TRBD2
cdr3_aa: CASSLAGAGTGELFF
cdr3_nt: TGTGCCAGCAGTTTAGCGGGAGCCGGCACCGGGGAGCTGTTTTTT

clone_size: -
j_call: TRBJ2-2
v_call: TRBV7-9
d_call: -
cdr3_aa: CASSLPPSKSNTGELFF
cdr3_nt: TGTGCCAGCAGCTTACCCCCTAGCAAGTCGAACACCGGGGAGCTGTTTTTT

clone_size: -
j_call: TRBJ1-1
v_call: TRBV6-5
d_call: -
cdr3_aa: CASSLLTEQNTEAFF
cdr3_nt: TGTGCCAGCAGCCTACTCACGGAACAGAACACTGAAGCTTTCTTT

clone_size: -
j_call: TRBJ1-2
v_call: TRBV5-1
d_call: TRBD1
cdr3_aa: CASSLSGQGAGGYTF
cdr3_nt: TGCGCCAGCAGCTTGTCCGGACAGGGGGCCGGTGGCTACACCTTC

clone_size: -
j_call: TRBJ2-7
v_call: TRBV7-2
d_call: -
cdr3_aa: CASSKQAGAGEQYF
cdr3_nt: TGTGCCAGCAGCAAACAGGCGGGGGCAGGGGAGCAGTACTTC

clone_size: -
j_call: TRBJ2-1
v_call: TRBV15
d_call: TRBD2
cdr3_aa: CATTPETSSNNEQFF
cdr3_nt: TGTGCCACTACGCCCGAGACTAGCTCCAACAATGAGCAGTTCTTC

clone_size: -
j_call: TRBJ1-3
v_call: TRBV7-9
d_call: -
cdr3_aa: CASSSPAGGTGNTIYF
cdr3_nt: TGTGCCAGCAGCTCCCCCGCGGGGGGTACCGGAAACACCATATATTTT

clone_size: once
j_call: TRBJ1-4
v_call: TRBV28
d_call: -
cdr3_aa: CASSVGGTQEKLFF
cdr3_nt: TGTGCCAGCAGCGTCGGGGGGACGCAGGAAAAACTGTTTTTT

clone_size: -
j_call: TRBJ2-3
v_call: TRBV19
d_call: -
cdr3_aa: CASSIQPTADTQYF
cdr3_nt: TGTGCCAGTAGTATACAACCGACGGCAGATACGCAGTATTTT

clone_size: -
j_call: TRBJ2-3
v_call: TRBV5-1
d_call: -
cdr3_aa: CASSLADDTQYF
cdr3_nt: TGCGCCAGCAGCTTGGCCGACGATACGCAGTATTTT

clone_size: -
j_call: TRBJ1-2
v_call: TRBV18
d_call: -
cdr3_aa: CASSPQLLNYGYTF
cdr3_nt: TGTGCCAGCTCACCACAACTGCTTAACTATGGCTACACCTTC

clone_size: -
j_call: TRBJ1-6
v_call: TRBV5-1
d_call: TRBD1
cdr3_aa: CASSLGGQGYGNSPLHF
cdr3_nt: TGCGCCAGCAGCTTGGGCGGACAGGGATACGGTAATTCACCCCTCCACTTT

clone_size: -
j_call: TRBJ1-1
v_call: TRBV28
d_call: -
cdr3_aa: CALCEVRSHLPEAFF
cdr3_nt: TGTGCCTTATGTGAGGTTAGGAGCCACCTCCCTGAAGCTTTCTTT

clone_size: -
j_call: TRBJ2-7
v_call: TRBV4-1
d_call: -
cdr3_aa: CASSQPGQGYEQYF
cdr3_nt: TGCGCCAGCAGCCAACCGGGACAAGGGTACGAGCAGTACTTC

clone_size: once
j_call: TRBJ2-1
v_call: TRBV10-1
d_call: TRBD2
cdr3_aa: CASSASGRGRNEQFF
cdr3_nt: TGCGCCAGCAGTGCTAGCGGGAGAGGGAGGAATGAGCAGTTCTTC

clone_size: -
j_call: TRBJ2-7
v_call: TRBV18
d_call: -
cdr3_aa: CASSPSRGTSYEQYF
cdr3_nt: TGTGCCAGCTCACCTTCCCGGGGGACAAGCTACGAGCAGTACTTC

clone_size: -
j_call: TRBJ1-4
v_call: TRBV5-1
d_call: -
cdr3_aa: CASSSLGGLATNEKLFF
cdr3_nt: TGCGCCAGCAGCTCCCTGGGAGGGCTGGCAACTAATGAAAAACTGTTTTTT

clone_size: -
j_call: TRBJ2-7
v_call: TRBV19
d_call: -
cdr3_aa: CASSMVGSYEQYF
cdr3_nt: TGTGCCAGTAGTATGGTCGGTTCCTACGAGCAGTACTTC

clone_size: -
j_call: TRBJ2-1
v_call: TRBV19
d_call: -
cdr3_aa: CASSTKGRRLVNEQFF
cdr3_nt: TGTGCCAGTAGTACCAAGGGACGGCGCCTTGTCAATGAGCAGTTCTTC

clone_size: -
j_call: TRBJ2-1
v_call: TRBV5-1
d_call: -
cdr3_aa: CASSWGLAATSYNEQFF
cdr3_nt: TGCGCCAGCAGCTGGGGGTTAGCGGCGACCTCCTACAATGAGCAGTTCTTC

clone_size: -
j_call: TRBJ2-5
v_call: TRBV5-4
d_call: TRBD1
cdr3_aa: CASSHPSGGAKTQYF
cdr3_nt: TGTGCCAGCAGCCACCCCTCAGGGGGCGCAAAGACCCAGTACTTC

clone_size: -
j_call: TRBJ2-5
v_call: TRBV4-3
d_call: -
cdr3_aa: CASSQALGGAAGAQYF
cdr3_nt: TGCGCCAGCAGCCAAGCCCTGGGGGGGGCAGCAGGGGCCCAGTACTTC

clone_size: once
j_call: TRBJ1-4
v_call: TRBV4-3
d_call: -
cdr3_aa: CASSQEVWTATNEKLFF
cdr3_nt: TGCGCCAGCAGCCAAGAGGTCTGGACAGCAACTAATGAAAAACTGTTTTTT

clone_size: -
j_call: TRBJ2-7
v_call: TRBV7-9
d_call: TRBD1
cdr3_aa: CASSLGGTGGLAEQYF
cdr3_nt: TGTGCCAGCAGCTTAGGGGGGACAGGAGGCCTCGCCGAGCAGTACTTC

clone_size: -
j_call: TRBJ2-7
v_call: TRBV27
d_call: -
cdr3_aa: CASSLTGADYEQYF
cdr3_nt: TGTGCCAGCAGTTTAACAGGTGCCGACTACGAGCAGTACTTC

clone_size: -
j_call: TRBJ1-3
v_call: TRBV5-4
d_call: -
cdr3_aa: CASSLPGAGNTIYF
cdr3_nt: TGTGCCAGCAGCCTACCAGGTGCTGGAAACACCATATATTTT

clone_size: -
j_call: TRBJ2-6
v_call: TRBV6-5
d_call: -
cdr3_aa: CASSYSERSGANVLTF
cdr3_nt: TGTGCCAGCAGTTACTCGGAGCGGTCTGGGGCCAACGTCCTGACTTTC

clone_size: -
j_call: TRBJ2-5
v_call: TRBV4-2
d_call: TRBD2
cdr3_aa: CASSQEFGRGETQYF
cdr3_nt: TGTGCCAGCAGCCAAGAGTTCGGGAGGGGCGAGACCCAGTACTTC

clone_size: -
j_call: TRBJ2-3
v_call: TRBV7-9
d_call: TRBD1
cdr3_aa: CASRPRGSTDTQYF
cdr3_nt: TGTGCCAGCAGGCCCAGGGGGAGCACAGATACGCAGTATTTT

clone_size: -
j_call: TRBJ2-3
v_call: TRBV9
d_call: TRBD2
cdr3_aa: CASSAGTRGTTDTQYF
cdr3_nt: TGTGCCAGCAGCGCCGGGACTAGGGGTACCACAGATACGCAGTATTTT

clone_size: -
j_call: TRBJ1-6
v_call: TRBV11-3
d_call: -
cdr3_aa: CASSLEGYPGHGNNSPLHF
cdr3_nt: TGTGCCAGCAGCTTAGAAGGATACCCGGGCCACGGCAATAATTCACCCCTCCACTTT

clone_size: -
j_call: TRBJ1-3
v_call: TRBV7-9
d_call: -
cdr3_aa: CASSLLEYTIYF
cdr3_nt: TGTGCCAGCAGCTTATTGGAATACACCATATATTTT

clone_size: -
j_call: TRBJ2-1
v_call: TRBV2
d_call: TRBD2
cdr3_aa: CASRGGLARYNEQFF
cdr3_nt: TGTGCCAGCAGGGGGGGACTAGCGAGATACAATGAGCAGTTCTTC

clone_size: -
j_call: TRBJ1-1
v_call: TRBV7-9
d_call: -
cdr3_aa: CASSSDSVTEAFF
cdr3_nt: TGTGCCAGCAGCTCCGACAGTGTCACTGAAGCTTTCTTT

clone_size: -
j_call: TRBJ2-7
v_call: TRBV7-8
d_call: TRBD1
cdr3_aa: CASSFRDRKYEQYF
cdr3_nt: TGTGCCAGCAGCTTCCGGGACAGGAAATACGAGCAGTACTTC

clone_size: -
j_call: TRBJ2-1
v_call: TRBV25-1
d_call: -
cdr3_aa: CASRLAYNNEQFF
cdr3_nt: TGTGCCAGCAGGCTAGCGTACAACAATGAGCAGTTCTTC

clone_size: once
j_call: TRBJ2-5
v_call: TRBV28
d_call: -
cdr3_aa: CASSAPSGQGGSQETQYF
cdr3_nt: TGTGCCAGCAGCGCACCTTCCGGACAGGGCGGGAGCCAAGAGACCCAGTACTTC

clone_size: -
j_call: TRBJ2-5
v_call: TRBV5-1
d_call: TRBD1
cdr3_aa: CASSSWTGVGETQYF
cdr3_nt: TGCGCCAGCAGCTCGTGGACAGGGGTTGGGGAGACCCAGTACTTC

clone_size: -
j_call: TRBJ2-5
v_call: TRBV10-3
d_call: -
cdr3_aa: CAISESASGAETQYF
cdr3_nt: TGTGCCATCAGTGAGTCAGCTAGTGGTGCAGAGACCCAGTACTTC

clone_size: -
j_call: TRBJ2-7
v_call: TRBV19
d_call: -
cdr3_aa: CASSPGLGSYEQYF
cdr3_nt: TGTGCCAGTAGTCCGGGACTTGGCTCCTACGAGCAGTACTTC

clone_size: -
j_call: TRBJ2-3
v_call: TRBV7-2
d_call: -
cdr3_aa: CASSLGRGLSTDTQYF
cdr3_nt: TGTGCCAGCAGCTTAGGGCGCGGACTTAGCACAGATACGCAGTATTTT

clone_size: -
j_call: TRBJ2-3
v_call: TRBV9
d_call: TRBD2
cdr3_aa: CASSLSGRGADTQYF
cdr3_nt: TGTGCCAGCAGCCTAAGCGGGAGGGGCGCAGATACGCAGTATTTT

clone_size: -
j_call: TRBJ1-4
v_call: TRBV19
d_call: -
cdr3_aa: CASSILQGRTNEKLFF
cdr3_nt: TGTGCCAGTAGTATCCTCCAAGGTCGTACTAATGAAAAACTGTTTTTT

clone_size: -
j_call: TRBJ2-2
v_call: TRBV29-1
d_call: TRBD2
cdr3_aa: CSAGLAGLRTGELFF
cdr3_nt: TGCAGCGCTGGACTAGCGGGATTGCGCACCGGGGAGCTGTTTTTT

clone_size: -
j_call: TRBJ1-3
v_call: TRBV27
d_call: -
cdr3_aa: CASSLSYRVPGNTIYF
cdr3_nt: TGTGCCAGCAGTTTATCGTACAGGGTCCCTGGAAACACCATATATTTT

clone_size: once
j_call: TRBJ2-5
v_call: TRBV7-7
d_call: -
cdr3_aa: CASSLGAGSKETQYF
cdr3_nt: TGTGCCAGCAGCTTAGGGGCAGGGAGTAAAGAGACCCAGTACTTC

clone_size: -
j_call: TRBJ2-2
v_call: TRBV5-3
d_call: TRBD2
cdr3_aa: CARSLTSGWAGELFF
cdr3_nt: TGTGCCAGAAGCCTGACTAGCGGGTGGGCCGGGGAGCTGTTTTTT